This T cell receptor beta chain was profiled in a study of regulatory dendritic cells for organ transplantation. Study-wide findings and caveats: Memory CD8+ clonal expansion seemed more limited with regulatory than mature dendritic cells. Between individuals, the alloreactive memory CD8+ T cell pool differed considerably. Naive T cells showed high diversity, memory cells less, memory CD8+ least.

This clone occurred a few times. Its antigen is unknown. Clones were read by immunoSEQ multiplex PCR, and TCRdb kept only the in-frame ones, dropping some. The repertoire holds 30,000 to 35,000 clones, roughly 89% seen once, with under 0.075% in the top ten. The germline V gene encodes CDR1 KGHSH and CDR2 LQKENI. The CDR3 consists of 17 residues. V was pared by 4 bases and J by 10 bases, with 13 bases of the junction left unmatched. V is TRBV18 and J is TRBJ1-6; 10 nucleotides line up with TRBD1. The receptor was derived from a human donor in good health. The sample taken for sequencing was naive CD4+ T cells from blood. Subset described: CD45RA+ naive T cells. In nucleotides, the CDR3 is TGTGCCAGCTCACAAAACTACCACAGGACAGGGGGATCACCCCTCCACTTT. Translation gives CASSQNYHRTGGSPLHF. The full variable domain, completed using reference TRBV18 and TRBJ1-6, is NAGVMQNPRHLVRRRGQEARLRCSPMKGHSHVYWYRQLPEEGLKFMVYLQKENIIDESGMPKERFSAEFPKEGPSILRIQQVVRGDSAAYFCASSQNYHRTGGSPLHFGNGTRLTVT.